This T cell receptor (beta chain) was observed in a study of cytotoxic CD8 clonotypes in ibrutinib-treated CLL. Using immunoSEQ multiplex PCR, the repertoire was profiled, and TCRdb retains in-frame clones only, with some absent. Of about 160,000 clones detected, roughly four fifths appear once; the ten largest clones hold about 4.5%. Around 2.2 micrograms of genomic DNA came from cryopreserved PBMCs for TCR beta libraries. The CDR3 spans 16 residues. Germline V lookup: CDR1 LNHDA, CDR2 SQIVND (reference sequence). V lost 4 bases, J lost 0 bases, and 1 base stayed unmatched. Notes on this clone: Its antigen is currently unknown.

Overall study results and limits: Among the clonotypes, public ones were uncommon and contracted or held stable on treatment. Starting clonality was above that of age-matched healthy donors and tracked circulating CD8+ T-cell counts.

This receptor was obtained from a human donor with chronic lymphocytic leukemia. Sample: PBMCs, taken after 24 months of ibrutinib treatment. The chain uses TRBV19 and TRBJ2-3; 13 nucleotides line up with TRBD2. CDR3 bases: TGTGCCAGTAGTAAACTAGCGGGAGGGAGCACAGATACGCAGTATTTT. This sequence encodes CASSKLAGGSTDTQYF.